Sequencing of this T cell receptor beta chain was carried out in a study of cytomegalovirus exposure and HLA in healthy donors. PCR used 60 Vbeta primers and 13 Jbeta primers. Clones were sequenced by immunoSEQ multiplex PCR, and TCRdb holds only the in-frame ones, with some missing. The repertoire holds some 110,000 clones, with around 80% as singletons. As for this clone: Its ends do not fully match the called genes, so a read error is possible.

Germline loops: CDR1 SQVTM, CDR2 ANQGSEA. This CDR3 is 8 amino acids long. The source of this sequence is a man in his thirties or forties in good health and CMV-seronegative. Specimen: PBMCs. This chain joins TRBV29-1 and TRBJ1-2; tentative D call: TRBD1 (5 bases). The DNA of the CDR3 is TGCAGCGTTGTGGGGCCAATGTTC. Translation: CSVVGPMF. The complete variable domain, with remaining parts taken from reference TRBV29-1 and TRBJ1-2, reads SAVISQKPSRDICQRGTSLTIQCQVDSQVTMMFWYRQQPGQSLTLIATANQGSEATYESGFVIDKFPISRPNLTFSTLTVSNMSPEDSSIYLCSVVGPMFGSGTRLTVV.